Presented here are 26 T cell receptor beta chains from one specimen sequenced in a study of blood T cell repertoires in COVID-19. Data came from immunoSEQ multiplex PCR; TCRdb stores just in-frame clones and leaves some out. The data contain 45,000 to 60,000 clones, approximately 84% of them singletons. Sequenced: peripheral blood. The source of these receptors is a man in his forties or fifties with acute or convalescent COVID-19.

V and J are TRBV7-3 and TRBJ2-3; maybe TRBD1 (7 bases). CDR1 SGHTA and CDR2 FQGTGA come from the germline V gene. The CDR3 has 14 residues. V was pared by 5 bases and J by 4 bases, with 13 bases between. Here the CDR3 DNA reads TGTGCCAGCAGCCAGGGGGGAGGTTCAGATACGCAGTATTTT. Translating it yields CASSQGGGSDTQYF.

This chain uses TRBV30 with TRBJ1-1; 7 bases fit TRBD1. The V and J ends lost 0 bases and 6 bases, in that order; junction bases with no gene match: 10. The CDR3 length is 15 residues. CDR1 and CDR2 (germline): GTSNPN, SVGIG (reference sequence). The CDR3 reads CAWSVGGRGVAEAFF. CDR3 DNA sequence: TGTGCCTGGAGTGTCGGTGGCAGGGGGGTCGCTGAAGCTTTCTTT.

This CDR3 reads CASSGHSNPGTDTQYF. Written as DNA, the CDR3 is TGTGCCAGCAGTGGCCATAGCAACCCCGGGACAGATACGCAGTATTTT. This sequence joins TRBV25-1 and TRBJ2-3; no firm D call. The CDR3 is 16 residues long. Trimming stripped 4 bases from V and 3 bases from J, with 17 bases between. The V gene's germline CDR1 is MGHDK and CDR2 SYGVNS. Combining the CDR3 with reference TRBV25-1 and TRBJ2-3 gives the whole variable domain EADIYQTPRYLVIGTGKKITLECSQTMGHDKMYWYQQDPGMELHLIHYSYGVNSTEKGDLSSESTVSRIRTEHFPLTLESARPSHTSQYLCASSGHSNPGTDTQYFGPGTRLTVL.

The chain combines TRBV7-8 with TRBJ1-5; a weak D match, TRBD1 (6 bases). The CDR3 loop spans 15 amino acids. V dropped 2 bases and J dropped 5 bases, with 13 bases sitting between them. Germline V CDR1 and CDR2: SGHVS, FQNEAQ. CDR3 sequence reads: CASSLSVDRYQPQHF. As DNA, the CDR3 is TGTGCCAGCAGCTTATCCGTGGACAGATATCAGCCCCAGCATTTT.

This clone came up a few times. The chain links TRBV5-5 to TRBJ2-2; a possible D gene is TRBD1 (6 bases). Germline CDR1 reads SGHKS; CDR2 reads YYEKEE (reference sequence). Trimming cost V 0 bases and J 4 bases, with 13 bases left between them. The CDR3 sequence is 16 residues long. As DNA, the CDR3 is TGTGCCAGCAGCTTGGCCGATGGCAGGGGCACCGGGGAGCTGTTTTTT. Protein sequence: CASSLADGRGTGELFF.

J is TRBJ1-1 and V is TRBV11-2; possible D gene TRBD1, 5 bases. Germline V gene lookup returns CDR1 SGHAT and CDR2 FQNNGV. CDR3 length: 15 residues. Deletions cut 5 bases from V and 1 base from J, with 14 bases between. CDR3 residues: CASSPTGRANTEAFF. The CDR3 nucleotides read TGTGCCAGCAGCCCAACGGGCAGGGCGAACACTGAAGCTTTCTTT. Complete variable domain (other parts from reference TRBV11-2 and TRBJ1-1): EAGVAQSPRYKIIEKRQSVAFWCNPISGHATLYWYQQILGQGPKLLIQFQNNGVVDDSQLPKDRFSAERLKGVDSTLKIQPAKLEDSAVYLCASSPTGRANTEAFFGQGTRLTVV.

The chain links TRBV11-2 to TRBJ1-6, with D perhaps TRBD1 (5 bases). Germline loops: CDR1 SGHAT, CDR2 FQNNGV. The germline V and J ends were trimmed by 3 bases and 7 bases, with 10 bases remaining between them. The CDR3 covers 14 residues. CDR3 sequence: CASSFAGNNSPLHF. CDR3 in DNA: TGTGCCAGCAGCTTCGCAGGGAACAATTCACCCCTCCACTTT.

This chain uses TRBV6-4 with TRBJ2-3, with 8 bases that match TRBD2. Germline V CDR1 and CDR2: MRHNA, SNTAGT. CDR3 length: 16 residues. J lost 4 bases, V lost 2 bases, and 8 bases had no gene match. CDR3 in DNA: TGTGCCAGCAGTGACAACCCGGGACTAGGGTCAGATACGCAGTATTTT. This gives the protein CASSDNPGLGSDTQYF.

Points on this clone: The same CDR3 arises from other DNA sequences in this sample as well. The chain couples TRBV30 to TRBJ2-5, with 8 bases aligning to TRBD2. The germline V gene encodes CDR1 GTSNPN and CDR2 SVGIG (reference sequence). The CDR3 has 13 residues. CDR3 loop: CALKRGGDETQYF. The CDR3, as DNA: TGTGCTTTAAAACGGGGGGGGGATGAGACCCAGTACTTC.

The chain couples TRBV19 to TRBJ2-5, with 8 bases aligning to TRBD2. The CDR3 is made up of 15 amino acids. The germline V gene encodes CDR1 LNHDA and CDR2 SQIVND (reference sequence). The J segment lost 2 bases and the V segment lost 5 bases, leaving 7 bases of the junction unmatched. The chain's CDR3 is CASSLLASGQETQYF. CDR3 DNA sequence: TGTGCCAGTAGTCTCCTGGCTAGCGGGCAAGAGACCCAGTACTTC. The full variable domain, completed using reference TRBV19 and TRBJ2-5, is DGGITQSPKYLFRKEGQNVTLSCEQNLNHDAMYWYRQDPGQGLRLIYYSQIVNDFQKGDIAEGYSVSREKKESFPLTVTSAQKNPTAFYLCASSLLASGQETQYFGPGTRLLVL.

In DNA, the CDR3 is TGTGCCAGCAGTGAGCGACAGGATGTCGACTATGGCTACACCTTC. Translation gives CASSERQDVDYGYTF. The J gene is TRBJ1-2, the V gene TRBV6-1; possibly TRBD1 for D (6 bases). Deletions cut 3 bases from V and 3 bases from J, with 14 bases between. The CDR3 totals 15 residues. Germline V lookup: CDR1 MNHNS, CDR2 SASEGT.

The chain joins TRBV10-1 to TRBJ1-4; D possibly corresponds to TRBD1 (6 bases). V gave up 2 bases and J gave up 2 bases, with 6 bases separating them. This CDR3 has 14 amino acids. Germline-derived CDR1 and CDR2 are WNHNN and SYGVQD (reference sequence). The chain's CDR3 is CASSEGGTNEKLFF. DNA of the CDR3: TGCGCCAGCAGTGAGGGGGGCACTAATGAAAAACTGTTTTTT.

This chain links TRBV9 with TRBJ1-3; TRBD1 matches at 7 bases. Trimming removed 4 bases from V and 0 bases from J; junction bases left unmatched: 1. This CDR3 has 14 amino acids. Looked up from germline, CDR1 is SGDLS and CDR2 is YYNGEE. CDR3 in amino acids: CASSQGGSGNTIYF. The CDR3 DNA is TGTGCCAGCAGCCAGGGGGGCTCTGGAAACACCATATATTTT.

The chain combines TRBV7-3 with TRBJ1-5; no clear D gene. Trimming cost V 3 bases and J 3 bases, with 9 bases left between them. Germline V gives CDR1 SGHTA, CDR2 FQGTGA. The CDR3 contains 14 residues. The CDR3 loop is CASSLDGDNQPQHF. CDR3 sequence (DNA): TGTGCCAGCAGCTTGGACGGGGACAATCAGCCCCAGCATTTT.

This clone was observed a handful of times. The rearrangement joins TRBV2 to TRBJ1-5; TRBD1 might be the D (6 bases). V was shortened by 9 bases and J by 3 bases, with 9 bases between the two germline ends. The CDR3 extends over 12 amino acids. Germline lookup yields CDR1 SNHLY and CDR2 FYNNEI. The CDR3 DNA reads as TGTGCCAGTACAGGGACCAATCAGCCCCAGCATTTT. Translating gives CASTGTNQPQHF.

The chain's CDR3 is CASSEGQGDGYTF. The DNA for the CDR3 is TGTGCCAGTAGTGAGGGACAGGGGGACGGCTACACCTTC. This chain connects TRBV19 to TRBJ1-2; TRBD1 aligns across 11 bases. After removal of 5 bases from V and 8 bases from J, the junction contained 4 bases not matched to a gene. The CDR3 loop spans 13 amino acids. Germline CDR1 LNHDA, CDR2 SQIVND (reference sequence).

The chain carries TRBV5-1 and TRBJ1-2; TRBD1 matches at 7 bases. The CDR3 spans 15 residues. Germline V lookup: CDR1 SGHRS, CDR2 YFSETQ. V dropped 5 bases and J dropped 5; count of bases not matched to a gene: 12. In DNA form, the CDR3 reads TGCGCCAGCAGTCCCAGACAGGGAGGAATTTATGGCTACACCTTC. This gives the protein CASSPRQGGIYGYTF.

The rearrangement uses TRBV6-5 and TRBJ2-2, with D hard to call. This CDR3 contains 13 residues. Germline assignment: CDR1 MNHEY and CDR2 SVGAGI. The ends were cut back, 2 bases at V and 7 bases at J, with 8 bases in the middle. The CDR3, as DNA: TGTGCCAGCAGTTACAGTCCGGGCGGGGAGCTGTTTTTT. This sequence encodes CASSYSPGGELFF.

The chain combines TRBV3-1 (or the pseudogene TRBV3-2) with TRBJ2-7; D gene unclear. Germline V CDR1 and CDR2: LGHDT, YNNKEL (reference sequence). V lost 4 bases and J 3 bases, leaving 13 bases between the germline ends. This CDR3 region has 14 residues. The CDR3 DNA sequence: TGTGCCAGCAGCCCTCCAGGCAGCTACTACGAGCAGTACTTC. Translation gives CASSPPGSYYEQYF.

The V call is TRBV10-3, the J call TRBJ1-2, with D unresolved. The CDR3 consists of 14 residues. The V and J ends lost 0 bases and 1 base respectively, with 6 bases between them. The V gene's germline CDR1 is ENHRY and CDR2 SYGVKD. The CDR3 is CAISESGGNYGYTF. The CDR3 DNA reads as TGTGCCATCAGTGAGTCGGGAGGTAACTATGGCTACACCTTC.

CDR3 coding DNA: TGTGCCAGCAGCTTGGGTATTGGGGGGAATGAGCAGTTCTTC. This codes for CASSLGIGGNEQFF. This rearrangement joins TRBV5-4 to TRBJ2-1; possible D gene TRBD2, 6 bases. The germline CDR1 and CDR2 sequences are SGHNT and YYREEE (reference sequence). This CDR3 has 14 amino acids. Trimming stripped 0 bases from V and 7 bases from J, with 11 bases between.

This rearrangement joins TRBV7-9 to TRBJ1-1, with a possible D match to TRBD1 (5 bases). V was cut by 7 bases and J by 8 bases, with 14 bases left in between. This CDR3 contains 12 residues. From germline, CDR1 is SEHNR and CDR2 FQNEAQ (reference sequence). CDR3 amino acids: CASTGQGGEAFF. CDR3 in DNA: TGTGCCAGCACCGGTCAGGGAGGAGAAGCTTTCTTT.

This chain links TRBV12-5 with TRBJ1-1; 12 nucleotides align to TRBD1. The CDR3 contains 18 residues. V dropped 4 bases and J dropped 5; count of bases not matched to a gene: 14. The germline gives CDR1 LGHNT, CDR2 FRNRAP. CDR3 amino acids: CASGSRDRGRGRITEAFF. CDR3 sequence (DNA): TGTGCTAGTGGTTCCCGGGACAGGGGGCGCGGGAGAATTACTGAAGCTTTCTTT.

This sequence joins TRBV29-1 and TRBJ2-7; D perhaps matches TRBD2 (6 bases). Germline values: CDR1 SQVTM, CDR2 ANQGSEA. This CDR3 has 13 residues. The V gene lost 5 bases and the J gene lost 2 bases, with 13 bases spanning the gap. DNA for the CDR3: TGCAGCGTTCTTCGGGGGAGTCCCTACGAGCAGTACTTC. Protein: CSVLRGSPYEQYF.

This chain uses TRBV28 with TRBJ1-3; the D gene is possibly TRBD1 (5 bases). The germline CDR1 and CDR2 sequences are MDHEN and SYDVKM. V dropped 10 bases and J dropped 2 bases, with 18 bases sitting between them. This CDR3 is 15 amino acids long. In DNA, the CDR3 is TGTGCCACCCAGACGGGGGGAGTCACTGGAAACACCATATATTTT. Its translation is CATQTGGVTGNTIYF.

CDR3 region: CASSQRQGDGYTF. The CDR3 region has the DNA TGTGCCAGCAGCCAAAGACAGGGGGATGGCTACACCTTC. The chain couples TRBV5-6 to TRBJ1-2, with 9 bases aligning to TRBD1. CDR1 is SGHDT, CDR2 YYEEEE, per germline. V was pared by 4 bases and J by 6 bases, with 4 bases of the junction left unmatched. The CDR3 has 13 residues. Full variable domain (rest looked up from reference TRBV5-6 and TRBJ1-2): DAGVTQSPTHLIKTRGQQVTLRCSPKSGHDTVSWYQQALGQGPQFIFQYYEEEERQRGNFPDRFSGHQFPNYSSELNVNALLLGDSALYLCASSQRQGDGYTFGSGTRLTVV.